This is a list of T cell receptor beta chains from one sample in a study of OX40 agonist ivuxolimab in advanced cancers. Sequencing used immunoSEQ multiplex PCR; TCRdb keeps in-frame clones, though not all of them. The data contain 35,000 to 55,000 clones, roughly 94% of them singletons. The sample in question was CD4+ or CD8+ T cells sorted from blood, obtained in a trial of the OX40 agonist ivuxolimab. The receptors were gathered from an adult with an advanced solid tumor such as melanoma, head and neck, liver or kidney cancer. CDR3s include the opening cysteine and the closing phenylalanine or tryptophan. Each record gives: J gene, clone size, V gene, CDR3 length, D gene, CDR3 DNA, CDR3 protein. A D gene is named only where the DNA matches it firmly. Expanded clones are given a class, and other clones once, few, many or no size at all.

J gene: TRBJ1-3; clone size: .; V gene: TRBV5-6; CDR3 length: 16; D gene: TRBD1; CDR3 DNA: TGTGCCAGCAGACACCGACTAGGGACAGATTTGAACACCATATATTTT; CDR3 protein: CASRHRLGTDLNTIYF
J gene: TRBJ2-2; clone size: once; V gene: TRBV2; CDR3 length: 16; D gene: TRBD2; CDR3 DNA: TGTGCCAGCAGTGAACACCTCAGCGGGACGGGCGGGGAGCTGTTTTTT; CDR3 protein: CASSEHLSGTGGELFF
J gene: TRBJ2-1; clone size: .; V gene: TRBV6-1; CDR3 length: 11; D gene: .; CDR3 DNA: TGTGCCACCGACAGGTTCGCCGAGCAGTTCTTC; CDR3 protein: CATDRFAEQFF
J gene: TRBJ1-1; clone size: .; V gene: TRBV15; CDR3 length: 14; D gene: TRBD1; CDR3 DNA: TGTGCCACCAGCAGCGACAGGGGTAGGACTGAAGCTTTCTTT; CDR3 protein: CATSSDRGRTEAFF
J gene: TRBJ1-1; clone size: .; V gene: TRBV9; CDR3 length: 14; D gene: .; CDR3 DNA: TGTGCCAGCAGCCAAAGTGACGGGAACACTGAAGCTTTCTTT; CDR3 protein: CASSQSDGNTEAFF
J gene: TRBJ2-7; clone size: .; V gene: TRBV15; CDR3 length: 16; D gene: .; CDR3 DNA: TGTGCCACCAGCAGAGCTCCTAGGGGTTCCACCTACGAGCAGTACTTC; CDR3 protein: CATSRAPRGSTYEQYF
J gene: TRBJ2-7; clone size: .; V gene: TRBV13; CDR3 length: 13; D gene: .; CDR3 DNA: TGTGCCAGCAGCTTTGGGGGCGTCTACGAGCAGTACTTC; CDR3 protein: CASSFGGVYEQYF
J gene: TRBJ2-1; clone size: .; V gene: TRBV4-1; CDR3 length: 15; D gene: TRBD2; CDR3 DNA: TGCGCCAGCAGACAGACGGGGGAGGGTGGAGATGAGCAGTTCTTC; CDR3 protein: CASRQTGEGGDEQFF
J gene: TRBJ2-2; clone size: .; V gene: TRBV6-4; CDR3 length: 13; D gene: .; CDR3 DNA: TGTGCCAGCAGTGGGCCGGACGGTGGAAGGCTGTTTTTT; CDR3 protein: CASSGPDGGRLFF
J gene: TRBJ2-3; clone size: .; V gene: TRBV28; CDR3 length: 16; D gene: TRBD2; CDR3 DNA: TGTGCCAGCAGTGGGCGTAGCGGGAATCCCACAGATACGCAGTATTTT; CDR3 protein: CASSGRSGNPTDTQYF
J gene: TRBJ1-1; clone size: .; V gene: TRBV5-5; CDR3 length: 13; D gene: .; CDR3 DNA: TGTGCCAGCAGCTTGGGGGGGAACACTGAAGCTTTCTTT; CDR3 protein: CASSLGGNTEAFF
J gene: TRBJ1-2; clone size: once; V gene: TRBV7-9; CDR3 length: 14; D gene: TRBD1; CDR3 DNA: TGTGCCAGCAGCTTGGACAGGGTAGACTATGGCTACACCTTC; CDR3 protein: CASSLDRVDYGYTF
J gene: TRBJ2-5; clone size: .; V gene: TRBV2; CDR3 length: 15; D gene: .; CDR3 DNA: TGTGCCTGTATTGGGACATCCGACGGCCAAGAGACCCAGTACTTC; CDR3 protein: CACIGTSDGQETQYF
J gene: TRBJ1-5; clone size: .; V gene: TRBV7-8; CDR3 length: 13; D gene: .; CDR3 DNA: TGTGCCAGCGCACCGAGCTCCAATCAGCCCCAGCATTTT; CDR3 protein: CASAPSSNQPQHF
J gene: TRBJ1-2; clone size: .; V gene: TRBV5-1; CDR3 length: 15; D gene: TRBD1; CDR3 DNA: TGCGCCAGCAGCTCTACGGACAGGTCTGTCGATGGCTACACCTTC; CDR3 protein: CASSSTDRSVDGYTF
J gene: TRBJ2-1; clone size: .; V gene: TRBV7-9; CDR3 length: 18; D gene: TRBD1; CDR3 DNA: TGTGCCAGCAGCTCCCGGGACAGGGGTGTAAGCTCCTACAATGAGCAGTTCTTC; CDR3 protein: CASSSRDRGVSSYNEQFF
J gene: TRBJ1-2; clone size: .; V gene: TRBV11-2; CDR3 length: 14; D gene: .; CDR3 DNA: TGTGCCAGCAGCCCCGGGAGGGGAGTGGGTGGCTACACCTTC; CDR3 protein: CASSPGRGVGGYTF
J gene: TRBJ2-7; clone size: .; V gene: TRBV5-6; CDR3 length: 17; D gene: TRBD2; CDR3 DNA: TGTGCCAGCAGCTTGCCGGGACTAGCGGGAGGGATTAGGGAGCAGTACTTC; CDR3 protein: CASSLPGLAGGIREQYF
J gene: TRBJ2-7; clone size: .; V gene: TRBV4-2; CDR3 length: 17; D gene: TRBD2; CDR3 DNA: TGTGCCAGCAGCCAAGACGTTCGGACTAGCGGCTACTACGAGCAGTACTTC; CDR3 protein: CASSQDVRTSGYYEQYF
J gene: TRBJ2-7; clone size: .; V gene: TRBV6-1; CDR3 length: 10; D gene: .; CDR3 DNA: TGTGCCAGCAGAGCATACGAGCAGTACTTC; CDR3 protein: CASRAYEQYF
J gene: TRBJ2-2; clone size: .; V gene: TRBV6-4; CDR3 length: 16; D gene: TRBD1; CDR3 DNA: TGTGCCAGCAGTTCTCGACAGGGGCCTGACACCGGGGAGCTGTTTTTT; CDR3 protein: CASSSRQGPDTGELFF
J gene: TRBJ2-7; clone size: .; V gene: TRBV9; CDR3 length: 15; D gene: .; CDR3 DNA: TGTGCCAGCAGCGTAGAAGGCAGGTCCAGCTACGAGCAGTACTTC; CDR3 protein: CASSVEGRSSYEQYF
J gene: TRBJ2-2; clone size: .; V gene: TRBV2; CDR3 length: 19; D gene: TRBD2; CDR3 DNA: TGTGCCAGCAGTGAAGCGAGCGGGGCTAGCGGGAGGGTAACCGGGGAGCTGTTTTTT; CDR3 protein: CASSEASGASGRVTGELFF
J gene: TRBJ1-1; clone size: .; V gene: TRBV9; CDR3 length: 14; D gene: .; CDR3 DNA: TGTGCCAGCAGTGCCTCCCTGAGGTCGACTGAAGCTTTCTTT; CDR3 protein: CASSASLRSTEAFF
J gene: TRBJ1-1; clone size: .; V gene: TRBV7-2; CDR3 length: 17; D gene: TRBD1; CDR3 DNA: TGTGCCAGCAGCTTAGGTTTGAGGACCACAGGGGGAGGTGAAGCTTTCTTT; CDR3 protein: CASSLGLRTTGGGEAFF
J gene: TRBJ1-1; clone size: .; V gene: TRBV6-6; CDR3 length: 15; D gene: TRBD1; CDR3 DNA: TGTGCCAGCAGTTACTCGCAGGGGGCTTTCACTGAAGCTTTCTTT; CDR3 protein: CASSYSQGAFTEAFF
J gene: TRBJ1-1; clone size: .; V gene: TRBV6-5; CDR3 length: 15; D gene: .; CDR3 DNA: TGTGCCAGCAGTTACTCCTCGGGGCTGAACACTGAAGCTTTCTTT; CDR3 protein: CASSYSSGLNTEAFF
J gene: TRBJ2-5; clone size: .; V gene: TRBV16; CDR3 length: 16; D gene: TRBD1; CDR3 DNA: TGTGCCAGCAGCCATCTGTGGACAGGGTTGACAGAGACCCAGTACTTC; CDR3 protein: CASSHLWTGLTETQYF
J gene: TRBJ2-7; clone size: .; V gene: TRBV9; CDR3 length: 14; D gene: TRBD1; CDR3 DNA: TGTGCCAGCAGCGCGTGGGACAGGGGGGGCGAGCAGTACTTC; CDR3 protein: CASSAWDRGGEQYF
J gene: TRBJ2-7; clone size: .; V gene: TRBV5-5; CDR3 length: 15; D gene: TRBD1; CDR3 DNA: TGTGCCAGCAGCTTGGTTTTGACAGGGAACTACGAGCAGTACTTC; CDR3 protein: CASSLVLTGNYEQYF
J gene: TRBJ1-1; clone size: .; V gene: TRBV19; CDR3 length: 13; D gene: TRBD1; CDR3 DNA: TGTGCCACCGAGGACAGGCCATACACTGAAGCTTTCTTT; CDR3 protein: CATEDRPYTEAFF
J gene: TRBJ2-3; clone size: .; V gene: TRBV27; CDR3 length: 15; D gene: TRBD2; CDR3 DNA: TGTGCCAGCAGTTTCCAGCGGGAATACACAGATACGCAGTATTTT; CDR3 protein: CASSFQREYTDTQYF
J gene: TRBJ1-1; clone size: .; V gene: TRBV7-9; CDR3 length: 13; D gene: .; CDR3 DNA: TGTGCCAGCAGCCAGGACGGGAACACTGAAGCTTTCTTT; CDR3 protein: CASSQDGNTEAFF
J gene: TRBJ1-1; clone size: .; V gene: TRBV19; CDR3 length: 16; D gene: .; CDR3 DNA: TGTGCCAGTAGTCTAAGACCCCGCCTTTCGGGAGCTGAAGCTTTCTTT; CDR3 protein: CASSLRPRLSGAEAFF
J gene: TRBJ2-7; clone size: .; V gene: TRBV5-1; CDR3 length: 15; D gene: TRBD1; CDR3 DNA: TGCGCCAGCAGTTTTGGGACAGGGGGCATTAACGAGCAGTACTTC; CDR3 protein: CASSFGTGGINEQYF
J gene: TRBJ1-2; clone size: .; V gene: TRBV7-9; CDR3 length: 14; D gene: TRBD1; CDR3 DNA: TGTGCCAGCAGCCCAAGCAGGGGGGACTATGGCTACACCTTC; CDR3 protein: CASSPSRGDYGYTF
J gene: TRBJ1-1; clone size: once; V gene: TRBV27; CDR3 length: 15; D gene: .; CDR3 DNA: TGTGCCAGCAGTTTGATCATGGGGGGAAACACTGAAGCTTTCTTT; CDR3 protein: CASSLIMGGNTEAFF
J gene: TRBJ2-7; clone size: .; V gene: TRBV7-9; CDR3 length: 13; D gene: TRBD1; CDR3 DNA: TGTGCCAGCAGAGCCGGGACAGGAGTTGAGCAGTACTTC; CDR3 protein: CASRAGTGVEQYF
J gene: TRBJ2-4; clone size: .; V gene: TRBV4-1; CDR3 length: 14; D gene: .; CDR3 DNA: TGCGCCAGCAGACCCGGAGTGGACAAAAACATTCAGTACTTC; CDR3 protein: CASRPGVDKNIQYF
J gene: TRBJ2-7; clone size: .; V gene: TRBV30; CDR3 length: 12; D gene: .; CDR3 DNA: TGTGCCTGGAGTGGGATTAACCGCGAGCAGTACTTC; CDR3 protein: CAWSGINREQYF
J gene: TRBJ2-7; clone size: .; V gene: TRBV11-2; CDR3 length: 15; D gene: TRBD2; CDR3 DNA: TGTGCCAGCAGCTTAGGTCTAGCGGGAGCGGGCGAGCAGTACTTC; CDR3 protein: CASSLGLAGAGEQYF
J gene: TRBJ2-3; clone size: .; V gene: TRBV7-2; CDR3 length: 15; D gene: .; CDR3 DNA: TGTGCCAGCAGCTTACCGGTCCTAGGCACAGATACGCAGTATTTT; CDR3 protein: CASSLPVLGTDTQYF
J gene: TRBJ2-7; clone size: .; V gene: TRBV28; CDR3 length: 15; D gene: .; CDR3 DNA: TGTGCCAGCACCACGCGACAGGGAGGTTCCTACGAGCAGTACTTC; CDR3 protein: CASTTRQGGSYEQYF
J gene: TRBJ1-2; clone size: .; V gene: TRBV7-8; CDR3 length: 15; D gene: .; CDR3 DNA: TGTGCCAGCAGCTTAGCGCTAGAGGGCCGTGATGGCTACACCTTC; CDR3 protein: CASSLALEGRDGYTF
J gene: TRBJ2-7; clone size: once; V gene: TRBV9; CDR3 length: 14; D gene: TRBD2; CDR3 DNA: TGTGCCAGCAGCCCAGGACTAGGGACCTACGAGCAGTACTTC; CDR3 protein: CASSPGLGTYEQYF
J gene: TRBJ1-3; clone size: few; V gene: TRBV30; CDR3 length: 12; D gene: .; CDR3 DNA: TGTGCCTGGAAAGCCTCTGGAAACACCATATATTTT; CDR3 protein: CAWKASGNTIYF
J gene: TRBJ1-6; clone size: .; V gene: TRBV13; CDR3 length: 16; D gene: .; CDR3 DNA: TGTGCCAGCAGCGATACCAGGGACCATTATAATTCACCCCTCCACTTT; CDR3 protein: CASSDTRDHYNSPLHF
J gene: TRBJ2-1; clone size: .; V gene: TRBV4-3; CDR3 length: 15; D gene: .; CDR3 DNA: TGCGCCAGCAGCCAAGATCTGGGGAGCTACAATGAGCAGTTCTTC; CDR3 protein: CASSQDLGSYNEQFF
J gene: TRBJ2-7; clone size: .; V gene: TRBV13; CDR3 length: 13; D gene: TRBD2; CDR3 DNA: TGTGCCAGCAGCCCAGCGGGAGAGGGCGAGCAGTACTTC; CDR3 protein: CASSPAGEGEQYF
J gene: TRBJ2-7; clone size: .; V gene: TRBV5-1; CDR3 length: 13; D gene: .; CDR3 DNA: TGCGCCAGCAGCTCGGGCGACTCCTACGAGCAGTACTTC; CDR3 protein: CASSSGDSYEQYF
J gene: TRBJ1-4; clone size: .; V gene: TRBV9; CDR3 length: 15; D gene: .; CDR3 DNA: TGTGCCAGCAGCGTAGCTACTAGGGAGAATGAAAAACTGTTTTTT; CDR3 protein: CASSVATRENEKLFF
J gene: TRBJ2-3; clone size: .; V gene: TRBV5-6; CDR3 length: 16; D gene: TRBD2; CDR3 DNA: TGTGCCAGCAGCTTGGGTACTAGCGGACACACAGATACGCAGTATTTT; CDR3 protein: CASSLGTSGHTDTQYF
J gene: TRBJ1-2; clone size: .; V gene: TRBV6-1; CDR3 length: 13; D gene: .; CDR3 DNA: TGTGCCAGCACCTGTTACACGTGCTATGGCTACACCTTC; CDR3 protein: CASTCYTCYGYTF